This TCR beta chain was captured by sequencing in a study of OX40 agonist ivuxolimab in advanced cancers. Some background on the complete study: Ivuxolimab was an agonistic, fully human IgG2 monoclonal antibody directed against OX40 (CD134), a costimulatory receptor. Of the 50 to 55 patients in dose escalation, about 20 had hepatocellular carcinoma, roughly 15 had melanoma, 9 had renal cell carcinoma and 9 had head and neck cancer. Prior anti-PD-1, anti-PD-L1 or anti-CTLA-4 therapy was permitted, and checkpoint inhibitors had been received by roughly two fifths of dose-escalation patients. The paper reports the monotherapy dose-escalation portion (N of about 51 patients) of the phase I ivuxolimab trial. Intravenous ivuxolimab was administered to patients every 2 weeks at six dose levels: 0.01, 0.1, 0.3, 1.5, 3 and 10 mg/kg. Peripheral TCRbeta sequencing aimed to test whether ivuxolimab altered TCR sequence diversity and caused clonal T-cell expansion. Partial responses occurred in three dose-escalation patients: two with cutaneous melanoma and one with hepatocellular carcinoma. The dose-escalation cohort was roughly 87% male with a mean age of roughly 62 years, ranging from roughly 23 to 90. The paper's findings and limits, for the study overall: In the 0.1-3.0 mg/kg groups, partial responders were among the patients with the lowest normalized peripheral clonal expansion, particularly in CD8+ T cells. At doses of 0.1 to 3.0 mg/kg, clonal expansion of both CD4+ and CD8+ T cells in blood was seen between baseline and week 6. After ivuxolimab, more expanded clones were found on average in CD8+ T cells than in CD4+ T cells. Low levels of normalized T-cell clonal expansion were also seen in some patients who did not respond. Antigen specificity was not determined for the clonally expanded peripheral T cells.

Genomic DNA was extracted from sorted cells for sequencing of the TCRbeta CDR3 region. TCRbeta CDR3 regions were sequenced using the immunoSEQ Assay. As stored in TCRdb, this immuneACCESS dataset retains in-frame rearrangements with V and J assigned. A fraction of the clones does not appear; measured against another copy, unresolved V genes explain less than half of the discrepancy, and the remainder lacks a known reason. The sample table shows 25,000 to 40,000 clones, and more than 80% are seen once. The ten biggest clones cover roughly 22% of the sample. This clone has just one count. The clone's antigen remains unknown. The sample holds no much larger clone one base away, and base qualities are not on file. Patients with autoimmune disease history or receiving systemic immunosuppression were excluded from the trial. In every dose cohort, peripheral blood was drawn for TCR sequencing at baseline, cycle 4 day 1, and cycle 7 day 1. The samples were drawn from a first-in-human, open-label, multicenter phase I dose-escalation trial of ivuxolimab. Adults with locally advanced or metastatic melanoma, renal cell, hepatocellular, or head and neck squamous cell carcinoma were enrolled in the trial. Before TCR sequencing, CD4+ T cells and CD8+ T cells from peripheral blood were sorted into separate populations.

Its CDR3 holds 16 amino acids, cysteine through phenylalanine. The DNA shown is the 48-base CDR3, in frame from base 1. Looking up the germline V gene yields CDR1 SGHRS and CDR2 YFSETQ. Trimming costs V 0 bases and J 0 bases, and their ends lie 10 bases apart. Rearrangement joined TRBV5-1 to TRBJ1-3, with the D gene not confidently named. The sequences come from CD4+ or CD8+ T cells sorted from blood, collected in a trial of the OX40 agonist ivuxolimab. The TCR sequence derives from an adult with an advanced solid tumor such as melanoma, head and neck, liver or kidney cancer. The CDR3 sequence is CASSLGAGSSGNTIYF. The nucleotide sequence is given as TGCGCCAGCAGCTTGGGGGCCGGCAGCTCTGGAAACACCATATATTTT.